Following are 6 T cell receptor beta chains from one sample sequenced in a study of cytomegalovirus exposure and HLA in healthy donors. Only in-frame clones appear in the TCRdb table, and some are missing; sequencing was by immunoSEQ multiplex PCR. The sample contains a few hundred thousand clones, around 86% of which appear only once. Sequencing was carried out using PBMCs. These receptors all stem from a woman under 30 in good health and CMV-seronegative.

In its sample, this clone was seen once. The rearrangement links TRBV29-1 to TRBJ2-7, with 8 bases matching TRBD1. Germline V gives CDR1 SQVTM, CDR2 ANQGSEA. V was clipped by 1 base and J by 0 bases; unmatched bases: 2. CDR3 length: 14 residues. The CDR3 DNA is TGCAGCGTTGAAGGGGACAGGTTCTCCTACGAGCAGTACTTC. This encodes CSVEGDRFSYEQYF.

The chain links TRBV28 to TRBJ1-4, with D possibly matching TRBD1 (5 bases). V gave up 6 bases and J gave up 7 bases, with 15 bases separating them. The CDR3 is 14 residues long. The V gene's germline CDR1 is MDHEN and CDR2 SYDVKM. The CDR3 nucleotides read TGTGCCAGCAGCGTCCCAGGGTTAACTGAAAAACTGTTTTTT. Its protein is CASSVPGLTEKLFF.

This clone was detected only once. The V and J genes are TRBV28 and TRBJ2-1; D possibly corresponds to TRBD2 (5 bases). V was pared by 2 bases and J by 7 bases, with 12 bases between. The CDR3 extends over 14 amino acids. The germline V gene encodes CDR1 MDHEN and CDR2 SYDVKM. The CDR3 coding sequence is TGTGCCAGCAGTTTAGCCGGACCGGGGAATGAGCAGTTCTTC. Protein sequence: CASSLAGPGNEQFF.

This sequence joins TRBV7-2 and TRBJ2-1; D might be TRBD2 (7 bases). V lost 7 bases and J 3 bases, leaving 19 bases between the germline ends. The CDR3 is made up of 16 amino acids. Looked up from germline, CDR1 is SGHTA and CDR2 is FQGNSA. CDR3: CASTLQGRGNYNEQFF. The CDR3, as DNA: TGTGCCAGCACCCTCCAGGGGAGGGGGAACTACAATGAGCAGTTCTTC.

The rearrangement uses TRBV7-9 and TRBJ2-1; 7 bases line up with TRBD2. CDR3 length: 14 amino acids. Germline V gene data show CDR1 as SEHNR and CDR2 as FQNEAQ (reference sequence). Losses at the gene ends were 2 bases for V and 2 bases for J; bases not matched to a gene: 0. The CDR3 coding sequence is TGTGCCAGCAGCTTACTAGCGGCCTACAATGAGCAGTTCTTC. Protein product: CASSLLAAYNEQFF.

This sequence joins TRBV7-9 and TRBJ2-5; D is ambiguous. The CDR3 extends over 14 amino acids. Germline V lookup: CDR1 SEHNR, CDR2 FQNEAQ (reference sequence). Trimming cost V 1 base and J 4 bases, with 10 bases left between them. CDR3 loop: CASSLVSSSETQYF. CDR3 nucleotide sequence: TGTGCCAGCAGCTTAGTCTCTAGTTCAGAGACCCAGTACTTC. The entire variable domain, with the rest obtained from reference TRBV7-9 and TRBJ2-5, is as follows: DTGVSQNPRHKITKRGQNVTFRCDPISEHNRLYWYRQTLGQGPEFLTYFQNEAQLEKSRLLSDRFSAERPKGSFSTLEIQRTEQGDSAMYLCASSLVSSSETQYFGPGTRLLVL.